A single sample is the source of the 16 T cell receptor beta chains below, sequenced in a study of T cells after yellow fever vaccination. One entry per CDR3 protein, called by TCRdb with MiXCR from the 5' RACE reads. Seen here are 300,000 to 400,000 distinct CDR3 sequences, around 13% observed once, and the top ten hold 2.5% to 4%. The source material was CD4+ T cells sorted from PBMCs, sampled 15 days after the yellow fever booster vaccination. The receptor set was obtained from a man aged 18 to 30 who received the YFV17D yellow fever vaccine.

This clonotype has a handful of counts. The DNA of the CDR3 is TGTGCCAGCAGTTCTCCCGAGGACAGGAGGGGTGCTGGGACTGAAGCTTTCTTT. Protein sequence: CASSSPEDRRGAGTEAFF. This sequence joins TRBV6-6 and TRBJ1-1; 7 nucleotides agree with TRBD1. J was trimmed by 5 bases and V by 4 bases; bases with no gene match: 19. CDR1 is MNHNY, CDR2 SVGAGI, per germline (reference sequence). This CDR3 region has 18 residues.

Here the CDR3 DNA reads TGTGCTAGTGGTTTGGTAGGGAGGGTAAGTGGGTACAATGAGCAGTTCTTC. Amino acid sequence: CASGLVGRVSGYNEQFF. V usage is TRBV12-5 and J usage is TRBJ2-1; 7 positions agree with TRBD2. From germline, CDR1 is LGHNT and CDR2 FRNRAP. V was pared by 0 bases and J by 4 bases, with 9 bases of the junction left unmatched. There are 17 residues in the CDR3.

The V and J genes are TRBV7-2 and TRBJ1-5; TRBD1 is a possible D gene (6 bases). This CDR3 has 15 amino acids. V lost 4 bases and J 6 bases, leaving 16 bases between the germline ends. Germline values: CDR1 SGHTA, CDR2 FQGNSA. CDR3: CASSSFTGSRQPQHF. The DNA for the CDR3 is TGTGCCAGCAGCTCCTTTACAGGGTCTCGTCAGCCCCAGCATTTT.

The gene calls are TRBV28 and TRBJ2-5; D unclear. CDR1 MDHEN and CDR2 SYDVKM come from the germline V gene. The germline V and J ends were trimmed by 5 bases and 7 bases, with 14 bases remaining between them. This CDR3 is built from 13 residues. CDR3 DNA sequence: TGTGCCAGCAGTCAGAACCATTTTGCGACCCAGTACTTC. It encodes CASSQNHFATQYF. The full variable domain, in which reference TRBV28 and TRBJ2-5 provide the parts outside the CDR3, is DVKVTQSSRYLVKRTGEKVFLECVQDMDHENMFWYRQDPGLGLRLIYFSYDVKMKEKGDIPEGYSVSREKKERFSLILESASTNQTSMYLCASSQNHFATQYFGPGTRLLVL.

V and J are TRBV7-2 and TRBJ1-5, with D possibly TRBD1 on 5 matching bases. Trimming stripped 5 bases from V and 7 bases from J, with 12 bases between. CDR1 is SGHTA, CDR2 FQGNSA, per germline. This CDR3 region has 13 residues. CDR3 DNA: TGTGCCAGCAGCGGGACCAGGGTACAGCCCCAGCATTTT. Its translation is CASSGTRVQPQHF.

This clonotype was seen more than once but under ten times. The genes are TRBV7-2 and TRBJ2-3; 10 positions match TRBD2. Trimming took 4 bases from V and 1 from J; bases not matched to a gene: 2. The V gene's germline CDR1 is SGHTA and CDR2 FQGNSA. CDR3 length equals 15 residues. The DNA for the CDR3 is TGTGCCAGCAGCTCAAGCGGGGGGGGCACAGATACGCAGTATTTT. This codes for CASSSSGGGTDTQYF.

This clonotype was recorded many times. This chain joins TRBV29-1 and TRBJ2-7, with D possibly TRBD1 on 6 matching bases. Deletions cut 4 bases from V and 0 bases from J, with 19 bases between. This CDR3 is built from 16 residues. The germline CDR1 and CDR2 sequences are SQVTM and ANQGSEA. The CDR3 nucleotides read TGCAGCGTTGTCCCCTACTGGGGACACCTCTCCTACGAGCAGTACGTC. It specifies CSVVPYWGHLSYEQYV.

This chain's CDR3 is CASSRFPGEGYTF. DNA of the CDR3: TGTGCCAGCAGCCGTTTCCCCGGGGAGGGCTACACCTTC. This chain uses TRBV5-5 with TRBJ1-2; no clear D. In germline, CDR1 is SGHKS, CDR2 YYEKEE (reference sequence). V dropped 4 bases and J dropped 8 bases, with 15 bases sitting between them. This CDR3 is 13 amino acids long.

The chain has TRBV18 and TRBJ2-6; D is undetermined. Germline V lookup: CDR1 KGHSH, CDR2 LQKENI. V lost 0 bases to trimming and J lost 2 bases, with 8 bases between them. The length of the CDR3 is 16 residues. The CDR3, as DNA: TGTGCCAGCTCACCACCGGGGTCCCCTGGGGCCAACGTCCTGACTTTC. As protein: CASSPPGSPGANVLTF.

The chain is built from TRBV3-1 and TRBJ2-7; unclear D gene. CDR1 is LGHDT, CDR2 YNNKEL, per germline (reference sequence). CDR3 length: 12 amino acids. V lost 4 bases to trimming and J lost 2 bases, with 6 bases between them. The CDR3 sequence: CASSRRPYEQYF. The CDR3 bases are TGTGCCAGCAGCCGCCGTCCCTACGAGCAGTACTTC.

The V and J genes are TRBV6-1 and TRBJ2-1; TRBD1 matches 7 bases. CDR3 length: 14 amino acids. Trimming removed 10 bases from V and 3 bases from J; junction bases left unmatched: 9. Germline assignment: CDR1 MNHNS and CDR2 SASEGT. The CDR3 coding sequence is TGTGCCACCAAGGACAGGAGCCTCTACAATGAGCAGTTCTTC. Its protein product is CATKDRSLYNEQFF.

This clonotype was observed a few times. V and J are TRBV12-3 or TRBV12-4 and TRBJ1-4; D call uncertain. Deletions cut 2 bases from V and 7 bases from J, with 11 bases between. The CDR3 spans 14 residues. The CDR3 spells CASSLRWMGEKLFF. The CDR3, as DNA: TGTGCCAGCAGTTTAAGATGGATGGGTGAAAAACTGTTTTTT.

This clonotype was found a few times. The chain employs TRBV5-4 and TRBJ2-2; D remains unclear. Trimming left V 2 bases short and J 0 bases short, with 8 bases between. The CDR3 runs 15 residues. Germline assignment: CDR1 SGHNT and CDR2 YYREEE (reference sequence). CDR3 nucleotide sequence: TGTGCCAGCAGCTTTTCGGTAACGAACACCGGGGAGCTGTTTTTT. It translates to CASSFSVTNTGELFF.

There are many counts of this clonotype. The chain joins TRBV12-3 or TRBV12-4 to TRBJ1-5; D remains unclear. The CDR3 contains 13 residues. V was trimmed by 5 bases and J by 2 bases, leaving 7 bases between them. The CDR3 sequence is CASSLLGNQPQHF. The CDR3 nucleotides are TGTGCCAGCAGTCTCCTGGGCAATCAGCCCCAGCATTTT.

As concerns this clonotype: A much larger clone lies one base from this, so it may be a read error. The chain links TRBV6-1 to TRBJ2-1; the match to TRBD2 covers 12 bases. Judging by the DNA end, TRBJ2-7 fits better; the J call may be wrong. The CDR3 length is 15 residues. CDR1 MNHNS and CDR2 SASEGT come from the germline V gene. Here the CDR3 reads CASSELAGGPNEQYF. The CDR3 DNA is TGTGCCAGCAGTGAACTAGCGGGGGGGCCGAATGAGCAGTACTTC.

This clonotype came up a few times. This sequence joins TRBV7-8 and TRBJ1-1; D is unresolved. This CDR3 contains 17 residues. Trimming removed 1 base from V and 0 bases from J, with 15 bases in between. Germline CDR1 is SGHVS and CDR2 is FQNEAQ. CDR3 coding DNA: TGTGCCAGCAGCTTAGGCCAGCCCTCCGTCATGAACACTGAAGCTTTCTTT. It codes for CASSLGQPSVMNTEAFF.